Listed here are 21 T cell receptor beta chains from one sample, sequenced in a study of PD-1 blockade in classical Hodgkin lymphoma. All the patients suffered relapse after autologous stem cell transplantation, and brentuximab vedotin exposure differed. Produced via immunoSEQ multiplex PCR; TCRdb's table is partial and in-frame only. In the table there are approximately 84,000 clones, around 90% of which are singletons. This sample comprised peripheral blood mononuclear cells (PBMCs), obtained at baseline. The receptors shown here come from a human donor with classical Hodgkin lymphoma.

The chain has TRBV19 and TRBJ2-7, with D possibly being TRBD1 or TRBD2 (5 bases each). CDR1 is LNHDA and CDR2 is SQIVND in the germline V gene (reference sequence). V was clipped by 5 bases and J by 0 bases, with 14 bases between them. This CDR3 is 15 amino acids long. CDR3 sequence: CASSASGAHSYEQYF. CDR3 nucleotide sequence: TGTGCCAGTAGTGCATCCGGGGCGCACTCCTACGAGCAGTACTTC.

The chain combines TRBV5-8 with TRBJ2-7; 8 positions agree with TRBD2. CDR3 length: 14 amino acids. J was trimmed by 6 bases and V by 1 base; bases with no gene match: 6. Germline CDR1 reads SGHTS; CDR2 reads YDEGEE. CDR3 residues: CASSLRTSTFEQYF. The CDR3 DNA follows: TGTGCCAGCAGCTTGAGGACTAGCACGTTCGAGCAGTACTTC.

The J gene is TRBJ2-2, the V gene TRBV25-1; TRBD2 matches 10 bases. The length of the CDR3 is 16 residues. Trimming removed 3 bases from V and 6 bases from J; junction bases left unmatched: 7. CDR1 and CDR2 from the germline V gene are MGHDK and SYGVNS. In DNA form, the CDR3 reads TGTGCCAGCAGTGATTCCGGACTAGCGGACGCCGGGGAGCTGTTTTTT. It is translated as CASSDSGLADAGELFF.

This chain joins TRBV29-1 and TRBJ2-5; 10 nucleotides align to TRBD1. With 5 bases clipped from V and 1 base from J, the junction kept 4 bases outside the gene matches. Germline CDR1 and CDR2: SQVTM and ANQGSEA. The CDR3 length is 14 residues. The DNA for the CDR3 is TGCAGCGTTTCCAGGGACAGGGGCCAAGAGACCCAGTACTTC. Protein product: CSVSRDRGQETQYF. The full variable domain, completed using reference TRBV29-1 and TRBJ2-5, is SAVISQKPSRDICQRGTSLTIQCQVDSQVTMMFWYRQQPGQSLTLIATANQGSEATYESGFVIDKFPISRPNLTFSTLTVSNMSPEDSSIYLCSVSRDRGQETQYFGPGTRLLVL.

The gene calls are TRBV7-2 and TRBJ1-1; D possibly corresponds to TRBD1 (6 bases). This CDR3 has 14 residues. Trimming removed 1 base from V and 5 bases from J, with 11 bases in between. Germline V gene data show CDR1 as SGHTA and CDR2 as FQGNSA. The CDR3 region is CASSLDSRGTEAFF. The DNA for the CDR3 is TGTGCCAGCAGCTTAGACTCGAGGGGGACTGAAGCTTTCTTT.

This clone was recorded only once. The chain has TRBV25-1 and TRBJ1-1, with 9 bases lining up with TRBD1. The CDR3 loop spans 15 amino acids. Germline-derived CDR1 and CDR2 are MGHDK and SYGVNS. The trim removed 5 bases at V and 3 bases at J, leaving 7 bases unmatched. The CDR3: CASSLRQGVDTEAFF. DNA for the CDR3: TGTGCCAGCAGTCTCCGACAGGGGGTTGACACTGAAGCTTTCTTT. Drawing the rest from reference TRBV25-1 and TRBJ1-1, the complete variable domain is EADIYQTPRYLVIGTGKKITLECSQTMGHDKMYWYQQDPGMELHLIHYSYGVNSTEKGDLSSESTVSRIRTEHFPLTLESARPSHTSQYLCASSLRQGVDTEAFFGQGTRLTVV.

This rearrangement joins TRBV5-1 to TRBJ2-5, with 7 positions matching TRBD1. V gave up 4 bases and J gave up 10 bases; unmatched junction bases: 7. From germline, CDR1 is SGHRS and CDR2 YFSETQ. The CDR3 extends over 12 amino acids. The CDR3 loop reads CASSNDRVDQYF. The CDR3 region has the DNA TGCGCCAGCAGCAACGACAGGGTTGACCAGTACTTC.

This chain joins TRBV2 and TRBJ1-1, with D possibly TRBD1 on 6 matching bases. Germline V gives CDR1 SNHLY, CDR2 FYNNEI. There are 15 residues in the CDR3. Trimming shortened V by 4 bases and J by 0 bases, and 12 bases separated the two germline ends. Here the CDR3 DNA reads TGTGCCAGCAGTGGGACAGCGAGTATGAACACTGAAGCTTTCTTT. Amino acids: CASSGTASMNTEAFF.

The chain links TRBV6-4 to TRBJ2-1, with TRBD2 matching 11 bases. The CDR3 sequence is 15 residues long. J was trimmed by 6 bases and V by 5 bases; bases with no gene match: 6. In germline, CDR1 is MRHNA, CDR2 SNTAGT. The DNA of the CDR3 is TGTGCCAGCAGTTTAGCGGGAGGGTCCGTCAATGAGCAGTTCTTC. This translates into CASSLAGGSVNEQFF.

The chain employs TRBV4-2 and TRBJ2-7; TRBD2 matches at 8 bases. V trimming: 1 base; J trimming: 1 base; junction bases outside the gene matches: 3. The CDR3 is made up of 15 amino acids. CDR1 is LGHNA and CDR2 is YNFKEQ in the germline V gene. The CDR3 region is CASSQASGSSYEQYF. The CDR3 DNA follows: TGTGCCAGCAGCCAAGCTAGCGGGTCGTCCTACGAGCAGTACTTC.

About this clone: Other DNA variants within this sample encode the same CDR3. The J gene is TRBJ2-7, the V gene TRBV18, with TRBD2 as a possible D gene (6 bases). Germline-derived CDR1 and CDR2 are KGHSH and LQKENI. V lost 0 bases and J 3 bases, leaving 9 bases between the germline ends. The CDR3 consists of 14 residues. CDR3 sequence reads: CASSPPGGLYEQYF. CDR3 sequence (DNA): TGTGCCAGCTCACCACCGGGGGGTCTCTACGAGCAGTACTTC.

The rearrangement joins TRBV9 to TRBJ1-2; 8 nucleotides match TRBD1. The CDR3 is 13 residues long. The J segment lost 5 bases and the V segment lost 3 bases, leaving 3 bases of the junction unmatched. Germline CDR1 is SGDLS and CDR2 is YYNGEE. The CDR3: CASSGRTGYGYTF. The CDR3 DNA is TGTGCCAGCAGCGGGCGGACAGGGTATGGCTACACCTTC.

The CDR3 DNA reads TGCGCCAGCAGCTTAGGCACACTAGCGGGAGTGGCAGATACGCAGTATTTT. It is translated as CASSLGTLAGVADTQYF. The chain is built from TRBV5-1 and TRBJ2-3, with 11 bases aligning to TRBD2. The CDR3 runs to 17 residues. Unmatched junction bases numbered 9, after V lost 2 bases and J lost 4 bases. From germline, CDR1 is SGHRS and CDR2 YFSETQ.

This clone has just a few counts. The V and J genes are TRBV19 and TRBJ2-2; 8 bases match TRBD2. V shed 5 bases, J shed 4 bases, and the junction held 12 bases outside the gene matches. The germline gives CDR1 LNHDA, CDR2 SQIVND (reference sequence). The CDR3 totals 17 residues. DNA for the CDR3: TGTGCCAGTAGTCGAGCGGGAGTGGCTGCGGGCACCGGGGAGCTGTTTTTT. Protein sequence: CASSRAGVAAGTGELFF.

The chain employs TRBV6-5 and TRBJ2-2; TRBD2 agrees at 8 bases. CDR3 size: 15 residues. Germline loops: CDR1 MNHEY, CDR2 SVGAGI. V was pared by 6 bases and J by 5 bases, with 8 bases of the junction left unmatched. CDR3 bases: TGTGCCAGCAGCTATCTCCGGGGGGGGACCGGGGAGCTGTTTTTT. This sequence encodes CASSYLRGGTGELFF.

The chain couples TRBV6-1 to TRBJ2-2; D remains unclear. With 3 bases removed from V and 6 bases from J, the gap between germline ends came to 8 bases. This CDR3 region has 13 residues. The germline V gene has CDR1 MNHNS and CDR2 SASEGT. CDR3 residues: CASSEGWAGELFF. The CDR3 region has the DNA TGTGCCAGCAGTGAGGGGTGGGCCGGGGAGCTGTTTTTT.

CDR3 sequence (DNA): TGCGCCAGCAGCTACTCCGGGACAGGGGATGTCAGGAACACCTTC. It encodes CASSYSGTGDVRNTF. V gene TRBV5-1 combines with J gene TRBJ1-2; 10 nucleotides align to TRBD1. Germline values: CDR1 SGHRS, CDR2 YFSETQ. CDR3 length: 15 residues. J lost 12 bases, V lost 3 bases, and 14 bases had no gene match.

The V gene is TRBV28, the J gene TRBJ1-2, with D unclear. This CDR3 comprises 11 residues. The germline CDR1 and CDR2 sequences are MDHEN and SYDVKM. Trimming stripped 8 bases from V and 5 bases from J, with 9 bases between. The CDR3 coding sequence is TGTGCCAGCGGGCAGCGATATGGCTACACCTTC. Its translation: CASGQRYGYTF.

This chain joins TRBV19 and TRBJ2-5; D is perhaps TRBD2 (5 bases). V was shortened by 5 bases and J by 5 bases, with 15 bases between the two germline ends. This CDR3 has 14 residues. CDR1 and CDR2 (germline): LNHDA, SQIVND (reference sequence). CDR3 sequence: CASSAPGKWETQYF. As DNA, the CDR3 is TGTGCCAGTAGTGCGCCGGGAAAATGGGAGACCCAGTACTTC.

This chain connects TRBV11-3 to TRBJ2-3; D not resolved. CDR3 length: 11 amino acids. CDR1 is SGHNT, CDR2 YENEEA, per germline. Trimming stripped 5 bases from V and 2 bases from J, with 2 bases between. The DNA of the CDR3 is TGTGCCAGCAGCAACACAGATACGCAGTATTTT. The encoded protein is CASSNTDTQYF.

The V call is TRBV7-2, the J call TRBJ2-7, with 9 bases fitting TRBD1. V gave up 6 bases and J gave up 10 bases; unmatched junction bases: 16. This CDR3 is built from 15 residues. Germline V CDR1 and CDR2: SGHTA, FQGNSA. The CDR3 DNA reads TGTGCCAGCAGACCTGGACAGGGGTTGATTCGGAAACAGTACTTC. The encoded protein is CASRPGQGLIRKQYF.